This T cell receptor (beta chain) was captured by sequencing in a study of OX40 agonist ivuxolimab in advanced cancers. Study-wide points: Normalized T-cell clonal expansion was also low in some nonresponders. In the 0.1-3.0 mg/kg groups, partial responders showed among the lowest expansion.

If patients had autoimmune disease history or systemic immunosuppression, they were excluded. A note on this clone: The antigen is unknown.

V was pared by 2 bases and J by 4 bases, with 12 bases between. The germline V gene has CDR1 MRHNA and CDR2 SNTAGT. The CDR3 spans 14 residues. Some clones are missing from TCRdb's copy, which holds only in-frame ones; the method was immunoSEQ multiplex PCR. The sample shows over 50,000 clones, about 91% of them seen only once. This chain links TRBV6-4 with TRBJ2-7; a possible D gene is TRBD2 (7 bases). The input for sequencing was CD4+ or CD8+ T cells sorted from blood, taken in a trial of the OX40 agonist ivuxolimab. The source of this sequence is an adult with an advanced solid tumor such as melanoma, head and neck, liver or kidney cancer. DNA for the CDR3: TGTGCCAGCAGTGACACGGGGGGCCAGTACGAGCAGTACTTC. This encodes CASSDTGGQYEQYF.